A selection of T cell receptor beta chains follows, all from one sample in a study of technical replicates of blood from four donors. Only in-frame clones appear in the TCRdb table, and some are missing; sequencing was by immunoSEQ multiplex PCR. The table lists around 72,000 clones, approximately 90% of them singletons. The sequenced sample consisted of T cells isolated from PBMCs. These receptors all stem from a human donor in good health. The CDR3 runs from the conserved cysteine through the conserved F or W. The order of the fields is J gene, V gene, clone size, D gene, CDR3 DNA, CDR3 protein. D genes are given only for firm matches. Size values are once, few and many counts, or a class for expanded clones, and some rows have none.

>TRBJ2-5|TRBV4-1|-|TRBD2
TGCGCCAGCAGCCACGAGCTAGCGGGAGGGCCGGGAGAGACCCAGTACTTC
CASSHELAGGPGETQYF
>TRBJ1-2|TRBV28|-|-
TGTGCCAGCAGGGAGACAGGCTCGTATGGCTACACCTTC
CASRETGSYGYTF
>TRBJ2-1|TRBV7-3|-|TRBD2
TGTGCCAGCAGCCCAGGGACTAGCGGGATCAATGAGCAGTTCTTC
CASSPGTSGINEQFF
>TRBJ2-3|TRBV7-8|-|-
TGTGCCAGCAGTCTGGGCGGTCCTAGCCTTAGCACAGATACGCAGTATTTT
CASSLGGPSLSTDTQYF
>TRBJ2-7|TRBV9|-|TRBD2
TGTGCCAGCAGCGTAGAGGGACTAGCGGGGGAGCAGTACTTC
CASSVEGLAGEQYF
>TRBJ2-5|TRBV2|-|TRBD1
TGTGCCAGCAGTTCTCGACAGGGCTCCTTCCAAGAGACCCAGTACTTC
CASSSRQGSFQETQYF
>TRBJ1-5|TRBV19|-|TRBD1
TGTGCCAGTAGTCTCGGACAGGGTTTTCAGCCCCAGCATTTT
CASSLGQGFQPQHF
>TRBJ1-1|TRBV7-3|few|TRBD1
TGTGCCAGCAGCATCGACAGGGACACTGAAGCTTTCTTT
CASSIDRDTEAFF
>TRBJ2-3|TRBV13|-|TRBD1
TGTGCCAGCAGCCTATATGGACCGGGACAGGAGTTCACAGATACGCAGTATTTT
CASSLYGPGQEFTDTQYF
>TRBJ2-7|TRBV6-5|-|TRBD2
TGTGCCAGCAGAACTAGCGGGAGTCTGTACTTC
CASRTSGSLYF
>TRBJ2-7|TRBV6-5|-|-
TGTGCCAGCAGTTACCAGGGAACGGGCTACGAGCAGTACTTC
CASSYQGTGYEQYF
>TRBJ1-1|TRBV6-1|once|-
TGTGCCAGCAGGGGGCCGGACACTGAAGCTTTCTTT
CASRGPDTEAFF
>TRBJ1-2|TRBV13|-|-
TGTGCCAGCAGTGAGGGGGTCAATGGCGGCTACACCTTC
CASSEGVNGGYTF
>TRBJ2-7|TRBV19|-|-
TGTGCCAGTAGTTTCAGTATCTCCTACGAGCAGTACTTC
CASSFSISYEQYF
>TRBJ2-1|TRBV9|-|-
TGTGCCAGCAGCGTAGCTCCCGAGTACAATGAGCAGTTCTTC
CASSVAPEYNEQFF
>TRBJ2-1|TRBV11-2|-|-
TGTGCCAGCAGCTCACTCCCATCGGGAAGCTCCTACAATGAGCAGTTCTTC
CASSSLPSGSSYNEQFF
>TRBJ1-4|TRBV18|-|-
TGTGCCAGCTCACCTATCGGACATTCCTCGAGTAATGAAAAACTGTTTTTT
CASSPIGHSSSNEKLFF
>TRBJ2-5|TRBV5-1|-|TRBD1
TGCGCCAGCAGACAGACAGGGGAAGAGACCCAGTACTTC
CASRQTGEETQYF
>TRBJ1-2|TRBV5-1|-|TRBD1
TGCGCCAGCAGCTTGGGTACAGGGGGCTATACTAACTATGGCTACACCTTC
CASSLGTGGYTNYGYTF
>TRBJ2-7|TRBV4-1|-|-
TGCGCCAGCAGCCAAGGACAAAACTACGAGCAGTACTTC
CASSQGQNYEQYF
>TRBJ2-2|TRBV7-7|-|-
TGTGCCAGCAGCATCCACAGGAACACCGGGGAGCTGTTTTTT
CASSIHRNTGELFF
>TRBJ2-7|TRBV7-9|-|-
TGTGCCAGCAGCTTACCCGAGGACGAGCAGTACTTC
CASSLPEDEQYF
>TRBJ2-2|TRBV5-1|-|TRBD2
TGCGCCAGCAGCCCTCGGACTAGCGGGAGGTCCGGGGAGCTGTTTTTT
CASSPRTSGRSGELFF
>TRBJ1-1|TRBV29-1|-|TRBD1
TGCAGCGTTCAGGGACAGGGCCATGGCATTGAAGCTTTCTTT
CSVQGQGHGIEAFF
>TRBJ1-2|TRBV27|-|-
TGTGCCAGCAGTCCCATCGGGGGGGGATACTATGGCTACACCTTC
CASSPIGGGYYGYTF
>TRBJ1-2|TRBV7-6|-|TRBD1
TGTGCCAGCAGCCTACAGGGGGCCTATGGCTACACCTTC
CASSLQGAYGYTF
>TRBJ2-1|TRBV28|-|-
TGTGCCAGCAGTTGGCGGGGACTCACGGATGAGCAGTTCTTC
CASSWRGLTDEQFF
>TRBJ2-2|TRBV7-2|-|TRBD1
TGTGCCAGCAGGTACTCCGGGACAGGCGGGTCCGGGGAGCTGTTTTTT
CASRYSGTGGSGELFF
>TRBJ2-7|TRBV7-3|-|TRBD2
TGTGCCAGCAGTATCACTAGCGGGGGAACCTACGAGCAGTACTTC
CASSITSGGTYEQYF
>TRBJ1-5|TRBV7-2|-|-
TGTGCCAGCAGCTTAGACTCCCTTAATCAGCCCCAGCATTTT
CASSLDSLNQPQHF
>TRBJ1-3|TRBV14|-|TRBD1
TGTGCCAGCAGCCTTTGGGACAGCCTCTCTGGAAACACCATATATTTT
CASSLWDSLSGNTIYF
>TRBJ1-4|TRBV10-3|once|-
TGTGCCATCAGTGCTTCGACAGCAACTAATGAAAAACTGTTTTTT
CAISASTATNEKLFF
>TRBJ2-7|TRBV6-1|-|-
TGTGCCAGCAGCAGTGTCCACGAGCAGTACTTC
CASSSVHEQYF
>TRBJ2-7|TRBV7-9|-|TRBD1
TGTGCCAGCAGCTTAGGGCAGGGGGACGACGAGCAGTACTTC
CASSLGQGDDEQYF
>TRBJ2-7|TRBV6-1|-|TRBD2
TGTGCCAGCAGTCTCCTCCGGACTAGCGGGGCCCAGCAGTACTTC
CASSLLRTSGAQQYF
>TRBJ2-7|TRBV27|few|TRBD1
TGTGCCAGCAGTTGGGGGACAGGAGGCTACGAGCAGTACTTC
CASSWGTGGYEQYF
>TRBJ1-3|TRBV7-9|-|-
TGTGCCAGCAGCCCAGGGACAAGCTCTGGAAACACCATATATTTT
CASSPGTSSGNTIYF
>TRBJ2-2|TRBV28|-|-
TGTGCCCACAGGCAACCGAACACCGGGGAGCTGTTTTTT
CAHRQPNTGELFF
>TRBJ2-3|TRBV4-2|-|TRBD2
TGTGCCAGCAGCCAAGAGGCGGGAGGAACCCCTAGCACAGATACGCAGTATTTT
CASSQEAGGTPSTDTQYF
>TRBJ1-2|TRBV10-3|-|-
TGTGCCACCGGGGGGGAGAGGTACTATGGCTACACCTTC
CATGGERYYGYTF
>TRBJ2-1|TRBV9|-|TRBD1
TGTGCCAGCAGCGTAGAGGTCCCGACCCGGGACAGGGGGAGCTCCTACAATGAGCAGTTCTTC
CASSVEVPTRDRGSSYNEQFF
>TRBJ1-5|TRBV2|-|-
TGTGCCAGCAGTGGTGTCCGCCAGGGGAACGGCAATCAGCCCCAGCATTTT
CASSGVRQGNGNQPQHF
>TRBJ2-3|TRBV5-1|-|TRBD2
TGCGCCAGCAGCAAGAAGCGGGAGATCTCAGATACGCAGTATTTT
CASSKKREISDTQYF
>TRBJ2-5|TRBV19|-|TRBD2
TGTGCCAGTAGTCCCGGAAGACTAGCGGGAGGACTAGAGACCCAGTACTTC
CASSPGRLAGGLETQYF
>TRBJ2-1|TRBV18|-|TRBD2
TGTGCCAGCTCACCATGGGCTAGCGGGAGTGGGGAGCAGTTCTTC
CASSPWASGSGEQFF
>TRBJ1-5|TRBV28|-|-
TGTGCCACCCTTACCCAGGGAACTAACAATCAGCCCCAGCATTTT
CATLTQGTNNQPQHF
>TRBJ2-7|TRBV9|once|TRBD1
TGTGCCAGCAGCCAGTCAGGGACAGGGGTAAACGAGCAGTACTTC
CASSQSGTGVNEQYF
>TRBJ2-7|TRBV6-1|-|-
TGTGCCAGCAGTGAAGGGGTTGGGCAGTCCTACGAGCAGTACTTC
CASSEGVGQSYEQYF
>TRBJ2-5|TRBV9|-|-
TGTGCCAGCAGCGTAGAAGGGGGTTCGGGAGAGACCCAGTACTTC
CASSVEGGSGETQYF
>TRBJ2-3|TRBV30|-|TRBD2
TGTGCCTGGAGTGTCGGAGCGGGAGGGCCGACAGATACGCAGTATTTT
CAWSVGAGGPTDTQYF
>TRBJ1-3|TRBV18|-|-
TGTGCCAGCTCACCACAGGAGTACTCCAGCTCTGGAAACACCATATATTTT
CASSPQEYSSSGNTIYF
>TRBJ2-7|TRBV5-4|-|TRBD1
TGTGCCAGCAGCCCACAGGGGACAGCAAACTACGAGCAGTACTTC
CASSPQGTANYEQYF
>TRBJ2-1|TRBV9|-|-
TGTGCCAGCAGCGTAGCTCTAGCTACCTACAATGAGCAGTTCTTC
CASSVALATYNEQFF
>TRBJ2-5|TRBV19|-|-
TGTGCCAGTAGTGGCCTCCAAGAGACCCAGTACTTC
CASSGLQETQYF
>TRBJ1-5|TRBV2|few|-
TGTGCCAGCGGGGGGGAGAATTATCAGCCCCAGCATTTT
CASGGENYQPQHF
>TRBJ2-5|TRBV28|-|TRBD1
TGTGCCAGCACGCCTCCCGACAGGGCTGAGACCCAGTACTTC
CASTPPDRAETQYF
>TRBJ1-2|TRBV30|-|TRBD1
TGTGCCTGGACAGGGGGCTGGGATGGCTACACCTTC
CAWTGGWDGYTF